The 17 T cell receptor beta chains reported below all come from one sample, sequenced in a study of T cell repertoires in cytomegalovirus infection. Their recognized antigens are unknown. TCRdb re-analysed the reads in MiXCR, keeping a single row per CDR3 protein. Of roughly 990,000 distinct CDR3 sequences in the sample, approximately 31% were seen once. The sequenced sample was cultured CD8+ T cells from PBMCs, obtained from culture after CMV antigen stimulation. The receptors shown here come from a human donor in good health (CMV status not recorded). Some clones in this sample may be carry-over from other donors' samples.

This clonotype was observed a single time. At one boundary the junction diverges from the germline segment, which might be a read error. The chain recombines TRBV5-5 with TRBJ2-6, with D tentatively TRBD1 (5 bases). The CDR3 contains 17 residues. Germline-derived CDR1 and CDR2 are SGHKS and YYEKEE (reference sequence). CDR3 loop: CASTLNRRTSGANVLTF. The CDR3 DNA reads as TGTGCCAGCACCTTGAACAGGCGTACCTCTGGGGCCAACGTCCTGACTTTC.

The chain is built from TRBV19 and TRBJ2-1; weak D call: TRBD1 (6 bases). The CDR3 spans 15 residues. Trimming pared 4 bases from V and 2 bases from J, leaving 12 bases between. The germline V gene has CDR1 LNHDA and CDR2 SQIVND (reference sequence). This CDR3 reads CASSRGQPTYNEQFF. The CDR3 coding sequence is TGTGCCAGTAGTAGAGGACAGCCAACCTACAATGAGCAGTTCTTC.

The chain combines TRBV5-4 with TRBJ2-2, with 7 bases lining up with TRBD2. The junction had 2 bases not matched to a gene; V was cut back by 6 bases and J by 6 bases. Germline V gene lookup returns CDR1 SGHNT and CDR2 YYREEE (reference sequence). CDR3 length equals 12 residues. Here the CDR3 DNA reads TGTGCCAGCACCCGGGGGGCCGGGGAGCTGTTTTTT. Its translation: CASTRGAGELFF.

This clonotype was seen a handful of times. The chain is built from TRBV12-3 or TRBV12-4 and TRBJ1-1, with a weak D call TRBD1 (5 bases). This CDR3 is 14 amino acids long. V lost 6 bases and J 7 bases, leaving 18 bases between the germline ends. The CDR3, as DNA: TGTGCCAGCAGCAACCTTTGGGGGGAGTTTGAAGCTTTCTTT. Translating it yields CASSNLWGEFEAFF.

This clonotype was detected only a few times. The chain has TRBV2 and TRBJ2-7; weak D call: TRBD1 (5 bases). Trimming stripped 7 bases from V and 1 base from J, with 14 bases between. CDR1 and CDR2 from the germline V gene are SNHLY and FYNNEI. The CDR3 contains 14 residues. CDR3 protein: CASNTPQGSYEQYF. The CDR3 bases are TGTGCCAGCAATACTCCCCAGGGTTCCTACGAGCAGTACTTC.

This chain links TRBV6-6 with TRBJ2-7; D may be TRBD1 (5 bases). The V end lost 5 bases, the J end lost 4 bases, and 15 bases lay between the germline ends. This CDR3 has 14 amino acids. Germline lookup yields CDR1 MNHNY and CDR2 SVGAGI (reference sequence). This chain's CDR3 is CASSPGGAEYEQYV. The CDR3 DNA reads TGTGCCAGCAGTCCCGGTGGGGCCGAATACGAGCAGTACGTC.

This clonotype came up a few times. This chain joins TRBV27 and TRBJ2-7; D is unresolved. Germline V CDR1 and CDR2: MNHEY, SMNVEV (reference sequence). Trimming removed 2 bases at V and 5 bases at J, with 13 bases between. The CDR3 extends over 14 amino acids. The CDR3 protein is CASSLSQQSHEQYV. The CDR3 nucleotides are TGTGCCAGCAGTTTAAGTCAACAGAGCCACGAGCAGTACGTC.

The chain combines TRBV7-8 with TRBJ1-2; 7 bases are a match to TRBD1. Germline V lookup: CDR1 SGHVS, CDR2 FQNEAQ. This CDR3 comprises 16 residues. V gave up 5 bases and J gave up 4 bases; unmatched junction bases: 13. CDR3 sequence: CASSLRPGQPLYGYTF. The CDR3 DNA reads TGTGCCAGCAGCCTTAGGCCGGGACAGCCACTCTATGGCTACACCTTC.

The CDR3 is CSATGGSTGELFF. The CDR3 DNA follows: TGCAGTGCTACTGGGGGATCCACCGGGGAGCTGTTTTTT. This sequence joins TRBV20-1 and TRBJ2-2, with D perhaps being TRBD1 or TRBD2 (5 bases each). Trimming shortened V by 4 bases and J by 4 bases, and 10 bases separated the two germline ends. The CDR3 totals 13 residues. Germline V CDR1 and CDR2: DFQATT, SNEGSKA (reference sequence).

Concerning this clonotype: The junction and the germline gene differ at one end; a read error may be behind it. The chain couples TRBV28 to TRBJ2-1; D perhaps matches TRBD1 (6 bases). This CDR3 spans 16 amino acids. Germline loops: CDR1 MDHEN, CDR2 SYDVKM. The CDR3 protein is CVSSLGHRSSYNEQFF. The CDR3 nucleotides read TGTGTCAGCAGTTTGGGACACCGAAGCTCCTACAATGAGCAGTTCTTC.

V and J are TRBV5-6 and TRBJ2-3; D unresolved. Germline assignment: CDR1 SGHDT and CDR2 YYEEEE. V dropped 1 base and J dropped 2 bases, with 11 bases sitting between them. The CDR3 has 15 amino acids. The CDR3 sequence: CASSLLGTDTDTQYF. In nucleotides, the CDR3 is TGTGCCAGCAGCTTGTTAGGAACCGACACAGATACGCAGTATTTT.

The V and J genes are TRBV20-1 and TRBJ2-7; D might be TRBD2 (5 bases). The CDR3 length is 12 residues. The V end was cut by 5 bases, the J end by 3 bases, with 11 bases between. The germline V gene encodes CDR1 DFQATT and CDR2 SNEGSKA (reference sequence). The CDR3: CSAGPGYYEQYF. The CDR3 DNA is TGCAGTGCTGGACCGGGGTACTACGAGCAGTACTTC.

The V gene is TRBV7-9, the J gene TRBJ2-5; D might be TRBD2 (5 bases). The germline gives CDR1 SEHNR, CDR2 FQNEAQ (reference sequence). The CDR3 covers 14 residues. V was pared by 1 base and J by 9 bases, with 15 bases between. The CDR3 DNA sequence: TGTGCCAGCAGCTTAGGTGAATTCGGGGAGCCCCAGTACTTC. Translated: CASSLGEFGEPQYF. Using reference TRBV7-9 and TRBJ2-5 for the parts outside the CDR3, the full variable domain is DTGVSQNPRHKITKRGQNVTFRCDPISEHNRLYWYRQTLGQGPEFLTYFQNEAQLEKSRLLSDRFSAERPKGSFSTLEIQRTEQGDSAMYLCASSLGEFGEPQYFGPGTRLLVL.

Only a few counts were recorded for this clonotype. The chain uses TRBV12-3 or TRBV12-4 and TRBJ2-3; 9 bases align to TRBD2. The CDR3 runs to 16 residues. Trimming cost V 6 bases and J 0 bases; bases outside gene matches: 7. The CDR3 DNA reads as TGTGCCAGCAGCGCTCCTAGCGGGGCTAGCACAGATACGCAGTATTTT. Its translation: CASSAPSGASTDTQYF.

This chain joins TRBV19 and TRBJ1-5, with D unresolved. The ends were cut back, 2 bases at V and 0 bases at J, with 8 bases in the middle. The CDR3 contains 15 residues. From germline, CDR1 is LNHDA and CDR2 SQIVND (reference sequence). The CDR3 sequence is CASSIWQDSNQPQHF. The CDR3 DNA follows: TGTGCCAGTAGTATATGGCAGGATAGCAATCAGCCCCAGCATTTT.

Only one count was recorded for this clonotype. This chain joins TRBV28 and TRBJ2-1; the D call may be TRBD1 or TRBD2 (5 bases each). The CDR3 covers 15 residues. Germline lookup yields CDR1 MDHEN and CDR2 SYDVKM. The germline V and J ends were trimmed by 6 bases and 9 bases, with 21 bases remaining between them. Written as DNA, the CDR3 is TGTGCCAGCAGCCTGCTTTGGGACCCAGGGCCTGAGCAGTTCTTC. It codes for CASSLLWDPGPEQFF.

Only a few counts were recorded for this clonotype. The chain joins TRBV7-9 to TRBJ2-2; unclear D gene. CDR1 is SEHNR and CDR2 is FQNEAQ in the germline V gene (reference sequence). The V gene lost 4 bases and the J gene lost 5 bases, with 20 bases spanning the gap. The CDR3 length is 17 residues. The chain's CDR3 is CASSSPMDDVKTGELFF. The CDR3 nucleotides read TGTGCCAGCAGCTCCCCTATGGACGACGTAAAGACCGGGGAGCTGTTTTTT.